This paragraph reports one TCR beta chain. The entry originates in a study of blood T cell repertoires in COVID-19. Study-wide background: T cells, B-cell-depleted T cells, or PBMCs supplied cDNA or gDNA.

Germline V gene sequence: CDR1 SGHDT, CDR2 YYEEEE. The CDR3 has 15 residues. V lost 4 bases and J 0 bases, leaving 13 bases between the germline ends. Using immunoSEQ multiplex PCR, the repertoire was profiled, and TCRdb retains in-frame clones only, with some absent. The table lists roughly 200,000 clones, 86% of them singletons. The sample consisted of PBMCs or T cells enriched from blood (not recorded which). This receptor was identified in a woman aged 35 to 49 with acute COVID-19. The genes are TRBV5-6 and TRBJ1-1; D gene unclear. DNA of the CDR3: TGTGCCAGCAGCGACGGACTGAGGATGAACACTGAAGCTTTCTTT. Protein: CASSDGLRMNTEAFF.